This T cell receptor (beta chain) originates from a study of cytomegalovirus exposure and HLA in healthy donors. Study-level background: The roughly 120 validation repertoires used the same platform as the 650 to 850 first-cohort repertoires (as reported by a later analysis). Study-wide points: Cytomegalovirus-associated TCR beta chains were listed, numbering roughly 150. As confirmed in vitro, three CMV-associated chains were specific for CMV antigens.

This clone has just a few counts. Its matching antigen is unknown. The approximately 120-subject validation cohort, separate from the approximately 640-subject first cohort, included the donors. This table comes from immunoSEQ multiplex PCR, and its TCRdb copy is limited to in-frame clones, with some not included. The sample lists around 260,000 clones, about nine tenths occurring once. There are 12 residues in the CDR3. The germline gives CDR1 MDHEN, CDR2 SYDVKM. Trimming removed 11 bases from V and 7 bases from J, with 17 bases in between. Input material: PBMCs. V usage is TRBV28 and J usage is TRBJ1-2; no clear D. The source of this sequence is a woman under 40 in good health and CMV-seronegative. CDR3 nucleotides: TGTGCCGCGCATCCACTTGGTGGTGGCTACACCTTC. This gives the protein CAAHPLGGGYTF.